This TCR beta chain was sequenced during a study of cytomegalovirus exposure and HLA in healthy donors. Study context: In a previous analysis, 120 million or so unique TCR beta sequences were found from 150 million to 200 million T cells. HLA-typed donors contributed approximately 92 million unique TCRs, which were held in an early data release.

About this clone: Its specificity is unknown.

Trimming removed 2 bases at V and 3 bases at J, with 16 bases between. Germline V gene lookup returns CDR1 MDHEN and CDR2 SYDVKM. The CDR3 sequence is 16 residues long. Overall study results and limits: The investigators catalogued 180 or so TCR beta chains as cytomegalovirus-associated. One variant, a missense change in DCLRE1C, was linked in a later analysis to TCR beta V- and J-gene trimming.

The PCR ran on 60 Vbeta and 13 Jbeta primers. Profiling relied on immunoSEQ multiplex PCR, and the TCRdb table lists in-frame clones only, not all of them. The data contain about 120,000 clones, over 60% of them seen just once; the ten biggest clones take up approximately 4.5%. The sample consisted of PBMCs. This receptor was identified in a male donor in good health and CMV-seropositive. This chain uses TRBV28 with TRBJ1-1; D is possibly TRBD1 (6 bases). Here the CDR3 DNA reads TGTGCCAGCAGTTTAGGGGGAGGGGGAGGGCACACTGAAGCTTTCTTT. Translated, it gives CASSLGGGGGHTEAFF.